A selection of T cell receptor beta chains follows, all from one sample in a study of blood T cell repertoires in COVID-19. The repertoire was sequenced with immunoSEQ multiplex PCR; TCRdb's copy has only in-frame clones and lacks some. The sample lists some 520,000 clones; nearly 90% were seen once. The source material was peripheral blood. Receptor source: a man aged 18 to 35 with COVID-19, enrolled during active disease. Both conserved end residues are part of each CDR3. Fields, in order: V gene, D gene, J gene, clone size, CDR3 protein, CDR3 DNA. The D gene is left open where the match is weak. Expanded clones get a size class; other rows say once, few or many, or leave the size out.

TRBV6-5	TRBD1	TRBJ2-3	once	CASRPRQGGTDTQYF	TGTGCCAGCAGGCCCAGACAGGGGGGCACAGATACGCAGTATTTT
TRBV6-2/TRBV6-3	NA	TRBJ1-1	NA	CASSYAGGNTEAFF	TGTGCCAGCAGTTACGCCGGCGGGAACACTGAAGCTTTCTTT
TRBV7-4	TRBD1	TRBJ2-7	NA	CASSPRQGVYEQYF	TGTGCCAGCAGCCCACGACAGGGGGTCTACGAGCAGTACTTC
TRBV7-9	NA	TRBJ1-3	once	CASSLGGLSGNTIYF	TGTGCCAGCAGCTTGGGGGGGCTCTCTGGAAACACCATATATTTT
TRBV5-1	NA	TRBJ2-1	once	CASSAGPLSSYNEQFF	TGCGCCAGCAGCGCGGGACCGTTAAGCTCCTACAATGAGCAGTTCTTC
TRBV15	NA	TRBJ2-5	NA	CATSRDSQGRETQYF	TGTGCCACCAGCAGAGACTCTCAGGGTAGGGAGACCCAGTACTTC
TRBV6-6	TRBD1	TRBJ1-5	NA	CASSYEGAGGQPQHF	TGTGCCAGCAGTTATGAGGGGGCTGGTGGTCAGCCCCAGCATTTT
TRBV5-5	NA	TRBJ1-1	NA	CASSYPRSNTEAFF	TGTGCCAGCAGTTACCCTAGGTCGAACACTGAAGCTTTCTTT
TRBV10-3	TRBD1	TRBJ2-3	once	CAISRGDTQYF	TGTGCCATCAGCAGGGGGGATACGCAGTATTTT
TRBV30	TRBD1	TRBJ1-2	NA	CAWRYRGFNYGYTF	TGTGCCTGGAGATACAGGGGCTTCAACTATGGCTACACCTTC
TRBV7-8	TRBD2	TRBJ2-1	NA	CASSLGGGGASYNEQFF	TGTGCCAGCAGCTTAGGTGGCGGGGGGGCCTCCTACAATGAGCAGTTCTTC
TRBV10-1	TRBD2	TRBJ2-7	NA	CASSEAGPGGEQYF	TGCGCCAGCAGTGAGGCGGGCCCGGGGGGTGAGCAGTACTTC
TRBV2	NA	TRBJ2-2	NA	CASSIGTPGELFF	TGTGCCAGCAGTATCGGGACTCCCGGGGAGCTGTTTTTT
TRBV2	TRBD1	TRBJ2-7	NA	CASSEPTGDHEQYF	TGTGCCAGCAGTGAGCCCACAGGGGACCACGAGCAGTACTTC
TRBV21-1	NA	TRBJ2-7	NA	CASSHRTGSKGDYEQYF	TGTGCCAGCAGCCACAGGACAGGGTCGAAGGGCGACTACGAGCAGTACTTC
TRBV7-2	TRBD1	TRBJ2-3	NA	CASSLQGANTDTQYF	TGTGCCAGCAGCTTACAGGGGGCCAACACAGATACGCAGTATTTT
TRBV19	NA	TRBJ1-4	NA	CASSLRGTNEKLFF	TGTGCCAGTAGTTTGCGGGGGACTAATGAAAAACTGTTTTTT
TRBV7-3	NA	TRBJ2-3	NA	CASSLQGGTTDTQYF	TGTGCCAGCAGCTTACAGGGCGGGACCACAGATACGCAGTATTTT
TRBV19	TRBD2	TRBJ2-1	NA	CASSERTSGSYNEQFF	TGTGCCAGTAGTGAGCGGACTAGCGGTTCCTACAATGAGCAGTTCTTC
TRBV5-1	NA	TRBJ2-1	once	CASSPRATTYNEQFF	TGCGCCAGCAGCCCCCGAGCTACCACCTACAATGAGCAGTTCTTC
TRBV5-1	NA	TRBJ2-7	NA	CASSPQGAYEQYF	TGCGCCAGCAGCCCGCAGGGTGCCTACGAGCAGTACTTC